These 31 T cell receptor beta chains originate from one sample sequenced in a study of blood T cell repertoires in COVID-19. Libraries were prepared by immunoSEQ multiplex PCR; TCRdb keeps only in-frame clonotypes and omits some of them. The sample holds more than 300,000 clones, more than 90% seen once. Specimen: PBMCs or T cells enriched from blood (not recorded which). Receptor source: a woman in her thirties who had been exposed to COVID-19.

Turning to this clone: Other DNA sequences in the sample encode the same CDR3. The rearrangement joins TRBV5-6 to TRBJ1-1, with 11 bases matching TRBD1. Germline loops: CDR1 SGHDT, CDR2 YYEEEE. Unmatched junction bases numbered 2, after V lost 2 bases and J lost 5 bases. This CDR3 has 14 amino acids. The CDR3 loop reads CASSFGDRGTEAFF. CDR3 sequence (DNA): TGTGCCAGCAGCTTTGGGGACAGGGGGACTGAAGCTTTCTTT.

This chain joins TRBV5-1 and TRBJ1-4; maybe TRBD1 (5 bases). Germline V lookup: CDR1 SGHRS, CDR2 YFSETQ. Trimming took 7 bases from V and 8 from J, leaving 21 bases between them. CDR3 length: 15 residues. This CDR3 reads CASQQLGGWQEKLFF. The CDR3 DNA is TGCGCCAGCCAGCAGCTTGGGGGGTGGCAGGAAAAACTGTTTTTT.

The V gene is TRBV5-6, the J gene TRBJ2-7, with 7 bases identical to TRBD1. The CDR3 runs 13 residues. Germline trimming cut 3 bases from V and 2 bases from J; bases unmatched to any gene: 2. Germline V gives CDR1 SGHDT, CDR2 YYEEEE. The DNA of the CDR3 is TGTGCCAGCAGCTCGACAGGGCCCTACGAGCAGTACTTC. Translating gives CASSSTGPYEQYF. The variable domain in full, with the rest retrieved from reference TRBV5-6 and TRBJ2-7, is DAGVTQSPTHLIKTRGQQVTLRCSPKSGHDTVSWYQQALGQGPQFIFQYYEEEERQRGNFPDRFSGHQFPNYSSELNVNALLLGDSALYLCASSSTGPYEQYFGPGTRLTVT.

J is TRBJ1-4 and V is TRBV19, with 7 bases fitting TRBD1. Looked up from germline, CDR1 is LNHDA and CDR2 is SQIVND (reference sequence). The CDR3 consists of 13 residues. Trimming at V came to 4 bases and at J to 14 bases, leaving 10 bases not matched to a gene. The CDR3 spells CASSRQGLGWLFF. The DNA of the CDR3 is TGTGCCAGTAGTAGACAGGGCCTTGGATGGCTGTTTTTT.

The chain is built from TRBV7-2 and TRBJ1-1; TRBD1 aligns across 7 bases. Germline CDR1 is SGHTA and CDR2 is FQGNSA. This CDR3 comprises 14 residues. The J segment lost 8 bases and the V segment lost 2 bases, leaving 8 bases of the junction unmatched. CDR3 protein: CASSLLSAGGEAFF. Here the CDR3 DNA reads TGTGCCAGCAGCTTATTGTCGGCAGGGGGGGAAGCTTTCTTT.

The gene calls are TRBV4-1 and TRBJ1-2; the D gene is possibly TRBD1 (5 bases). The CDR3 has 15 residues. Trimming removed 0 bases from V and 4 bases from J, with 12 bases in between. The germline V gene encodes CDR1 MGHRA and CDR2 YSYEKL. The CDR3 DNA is TGCGCCAGCAGCCAAGACGTAGGGGTTGTCTATGGCTACACCTTC. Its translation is CASSQDVGVVYGYTF.

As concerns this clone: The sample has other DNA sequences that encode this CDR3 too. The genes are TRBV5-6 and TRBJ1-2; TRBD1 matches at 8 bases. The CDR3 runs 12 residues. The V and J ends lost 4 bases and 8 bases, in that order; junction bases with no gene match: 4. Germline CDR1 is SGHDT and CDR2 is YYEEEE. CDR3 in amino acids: CASSRTGNGYTF. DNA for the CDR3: TGTGCCAGCAGCCGGACAGGGAACGGCTACACCTTC.

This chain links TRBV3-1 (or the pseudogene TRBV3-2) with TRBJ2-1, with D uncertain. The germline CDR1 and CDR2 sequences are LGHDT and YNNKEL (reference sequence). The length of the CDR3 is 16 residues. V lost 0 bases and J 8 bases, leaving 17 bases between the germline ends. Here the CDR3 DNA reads TGTGCCAGCAGCCAAGATCGAATTGAAGTAGTGGATGAGCAGTTCTTC. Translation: CASSQDRIEVVDEQFF.

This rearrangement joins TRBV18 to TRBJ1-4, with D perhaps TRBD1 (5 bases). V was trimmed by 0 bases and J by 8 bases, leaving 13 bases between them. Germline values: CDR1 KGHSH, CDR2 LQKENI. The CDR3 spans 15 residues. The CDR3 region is CASSPPSGAREKLFF. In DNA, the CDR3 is TGTGCCAGCTCACCACCTTCTGGGGCGCGGGAAAAACTGTTTTTT.

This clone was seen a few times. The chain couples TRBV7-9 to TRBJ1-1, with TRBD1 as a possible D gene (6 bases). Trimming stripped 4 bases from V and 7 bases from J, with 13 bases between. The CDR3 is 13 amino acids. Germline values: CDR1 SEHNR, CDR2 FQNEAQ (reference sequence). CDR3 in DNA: TGTGCCAGCAGCTACCAGGGGTTAGGTGAAGCTTTCTTT. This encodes CASSYQGLGEAFF. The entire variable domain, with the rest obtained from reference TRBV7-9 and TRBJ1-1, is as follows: DTGVSQNPRHKITKRGQNVTFRCDPISEHNRLYWYRQTLGQGPEFLTYFQNEAQLEKSRLLSDRFSAERPKGSFSTLEIQRTEQGDSAMYLCASSYQGLGEAFFGQGTRLTVV.

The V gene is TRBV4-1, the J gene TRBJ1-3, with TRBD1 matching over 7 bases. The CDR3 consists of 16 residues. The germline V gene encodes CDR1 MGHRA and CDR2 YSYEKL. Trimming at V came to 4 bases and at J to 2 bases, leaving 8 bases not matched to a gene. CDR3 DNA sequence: TGCGCCAGCAGCCGTTCAGACAGGGTGGCTGGAAACACCATATATTTT. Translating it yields CASSRSDRVAGNTIYF.

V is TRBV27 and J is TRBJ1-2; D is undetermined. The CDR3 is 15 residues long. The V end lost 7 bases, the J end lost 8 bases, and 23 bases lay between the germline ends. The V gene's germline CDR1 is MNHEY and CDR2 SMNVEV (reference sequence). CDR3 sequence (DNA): TGTGCCAGCACCACTTTTTTCCGGGGTTCTAACGGCTACACCTTC. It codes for CASTTFFRGSNGYTF.

In nucleotides, the CDR3 is TGTGCCAGCAGCCCCGCCCTTCCTGGGACACCAGGAATTAACTATGGCTACACCTTC. It yields the protein CASSPALPGTPGINYGYTF. The V call is TRBV3-1 (or the pseudogene TRBV3-2), the J call TRBJ1-2, with D possibly matching TRBD1 (6 bases). The CDR3 has 19 residues. V was cut by 4 bases and J by 1 base, with 25 bases left in between. Per germline, CDR1 LGHDT and CDR2 YNNKEL (reference sequence).

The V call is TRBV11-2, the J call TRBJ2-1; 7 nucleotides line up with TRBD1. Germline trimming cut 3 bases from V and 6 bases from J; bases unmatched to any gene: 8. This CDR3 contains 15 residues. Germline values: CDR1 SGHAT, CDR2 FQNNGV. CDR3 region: CASSFGTARPNEQFF. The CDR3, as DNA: TGTGCCAGCAGCTTCGGGACAGCTCGGCCCAATGAGCAGTTCTTC.

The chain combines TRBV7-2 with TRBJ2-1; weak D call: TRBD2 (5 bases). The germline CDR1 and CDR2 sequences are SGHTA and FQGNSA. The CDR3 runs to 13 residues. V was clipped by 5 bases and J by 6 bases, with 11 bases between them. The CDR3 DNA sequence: TGTGCCAGCAGCCCGGGAAGGGTCAATGAGCAGTTCTTC. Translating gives CASSPGRVNEQFF.

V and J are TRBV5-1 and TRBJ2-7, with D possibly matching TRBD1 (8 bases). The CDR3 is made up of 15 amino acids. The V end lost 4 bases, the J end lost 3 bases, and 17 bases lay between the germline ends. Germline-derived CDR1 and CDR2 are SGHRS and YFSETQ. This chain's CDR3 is CASSTYRGEGYEQYF. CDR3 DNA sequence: TGCGCCAGCAGCACCTACAGGGGGGAGGGCTACGAGCAGTACTTC.

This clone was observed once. CDR3 DNA sequence: TGTGCCAGCAGCTTAATGGCAGGGGGGATCTATGGCTACACCTTC. Protein sequence: CASSLMAGGIYGYTF. The chain carries TRBV7-2 and TRBJ1-2; 7 bases align to TRBD1. The CDR3 extends over 15 amino acids. CDR1 is SGHTA and CDR2 is FQGNSA in the germline V gene. J lost 4 bases, V lost 2 bases, and 7 bases had no gene match.

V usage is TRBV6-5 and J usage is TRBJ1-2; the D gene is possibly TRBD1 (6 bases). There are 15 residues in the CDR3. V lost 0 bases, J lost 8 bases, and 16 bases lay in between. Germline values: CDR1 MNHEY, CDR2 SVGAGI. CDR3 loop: CASSYSGHFSPGYTF. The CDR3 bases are TGTGCCAGCAGTTACTCGGGACATTTCAGCCCGGGCTACACCTTC.

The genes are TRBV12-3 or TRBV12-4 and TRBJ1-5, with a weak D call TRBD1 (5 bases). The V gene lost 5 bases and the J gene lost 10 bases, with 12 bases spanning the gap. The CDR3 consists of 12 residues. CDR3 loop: CASSPRVRPQHF. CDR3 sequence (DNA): TGTGCCAGCAGTCCCAGGGTTCGTCCCCAGCATTTT.

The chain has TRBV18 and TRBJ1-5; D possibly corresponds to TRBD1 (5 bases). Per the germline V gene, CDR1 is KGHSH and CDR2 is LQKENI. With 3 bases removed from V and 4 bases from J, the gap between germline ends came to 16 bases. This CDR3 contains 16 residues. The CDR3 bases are TGTGCCAGCTCACCGGGGAAACAGGAACTAAATCAGCCCCAGCATTTT. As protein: CASSPGKQELNQPQHF.

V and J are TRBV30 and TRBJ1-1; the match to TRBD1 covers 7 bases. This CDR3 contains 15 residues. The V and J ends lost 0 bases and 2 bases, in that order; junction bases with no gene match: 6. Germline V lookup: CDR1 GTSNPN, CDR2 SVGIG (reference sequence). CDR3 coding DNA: TGTGCCTGGAGTGTACTGGGACAGCAAAACACTGAAGCTTTCTTT. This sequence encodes CAWSVLGQQNTEAFF.

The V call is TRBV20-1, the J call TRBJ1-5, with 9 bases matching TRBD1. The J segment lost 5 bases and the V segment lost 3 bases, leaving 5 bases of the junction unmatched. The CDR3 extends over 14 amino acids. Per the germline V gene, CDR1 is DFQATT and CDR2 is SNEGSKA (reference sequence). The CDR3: CSASGRDRDQPQHF. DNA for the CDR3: TGCAGTGCTAGTGGTAGGGACAGGGATCAGCCCCAGCATTTT.

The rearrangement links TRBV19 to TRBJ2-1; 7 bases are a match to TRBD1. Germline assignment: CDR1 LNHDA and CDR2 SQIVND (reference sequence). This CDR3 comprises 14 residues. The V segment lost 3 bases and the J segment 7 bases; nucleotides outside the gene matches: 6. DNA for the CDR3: TGTGCCAGTAGTATGCACGAACAGGGGAATGAGCAGTTCTTC. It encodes CASSMHEQGNEQFF.

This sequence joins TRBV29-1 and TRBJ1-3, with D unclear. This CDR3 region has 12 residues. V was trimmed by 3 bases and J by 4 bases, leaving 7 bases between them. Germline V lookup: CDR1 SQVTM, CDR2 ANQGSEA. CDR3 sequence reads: CSVDMGGNTIYF. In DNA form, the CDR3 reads TGCAGCGTTGACATGGGCGGAAACACCATATATTTT.

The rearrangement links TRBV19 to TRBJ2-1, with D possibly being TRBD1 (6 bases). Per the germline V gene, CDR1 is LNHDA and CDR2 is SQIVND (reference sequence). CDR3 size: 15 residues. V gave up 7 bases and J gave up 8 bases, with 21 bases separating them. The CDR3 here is CASTDRGRGRDEQFF. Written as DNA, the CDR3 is TGTGCCAGTACCGATAGGGGCAGGGGCCGAGATGAGCAGTTCTTC.

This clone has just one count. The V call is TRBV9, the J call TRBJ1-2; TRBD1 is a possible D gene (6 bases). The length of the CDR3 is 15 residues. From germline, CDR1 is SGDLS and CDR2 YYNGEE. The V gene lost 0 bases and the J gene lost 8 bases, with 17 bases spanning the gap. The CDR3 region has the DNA TGTGCCAGCAGCGTAGTGGCAGGGGATCTGACAGGCTACACCTTC. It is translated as CASSVVAGDLTGYTF.

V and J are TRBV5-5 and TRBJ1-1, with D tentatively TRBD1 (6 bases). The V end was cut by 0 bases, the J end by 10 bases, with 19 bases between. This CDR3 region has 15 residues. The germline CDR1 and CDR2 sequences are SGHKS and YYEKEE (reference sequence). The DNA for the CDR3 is TGTGCCAGCAGCTTGGACAGGGTAGAAACCGTCGGAGCTTTCTTT. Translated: CASSLDRVETVGAFF.

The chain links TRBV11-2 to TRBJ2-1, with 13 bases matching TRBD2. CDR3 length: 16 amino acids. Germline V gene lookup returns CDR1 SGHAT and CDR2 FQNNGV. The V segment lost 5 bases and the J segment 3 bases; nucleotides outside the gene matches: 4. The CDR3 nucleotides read TGTGCCAGCAGCATACGACTAGCGGGGGGCTACAATGAGCAGTTCTTC. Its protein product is CASSIRLAGGYNEQFF.

In DNA form, the CDR3 reads TGCAGCGTCGGGACAGGCAGCTCTGGAAACACCATATATTTT. Protein product: CSVGTGSSGNTIYF. The J gene is TRBJ1-3, the V gene TRBV29-1; TRBD1 aligns across 8 bases. Trimming took 6 bases from V and 0 from J; bases not matched to a gene: 4. Germline V lookup: CDR1 SQVTM, CDR2 ANQGSEA. The CDR3 spans 14 residues.

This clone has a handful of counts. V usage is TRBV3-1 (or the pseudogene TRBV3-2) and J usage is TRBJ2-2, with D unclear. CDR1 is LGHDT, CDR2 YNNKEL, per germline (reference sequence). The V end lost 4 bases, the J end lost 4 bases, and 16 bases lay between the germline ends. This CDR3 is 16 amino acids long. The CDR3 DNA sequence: TGTGCCAGCAGCCCCAACTTAGCTCTCCGCACCGGGGAGCTGTTTTTT. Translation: CASSPNLALRTGELFF.

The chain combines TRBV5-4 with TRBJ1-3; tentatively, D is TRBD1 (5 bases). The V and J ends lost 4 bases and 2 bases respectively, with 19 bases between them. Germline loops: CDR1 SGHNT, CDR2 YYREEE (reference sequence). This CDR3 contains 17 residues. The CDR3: CASSRQTEGLPGNTIYF. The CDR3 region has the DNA TGTGCCAGCAGCCGCCAGACGGAGGGGCTGCCTGGAAACACCATATATTTT.